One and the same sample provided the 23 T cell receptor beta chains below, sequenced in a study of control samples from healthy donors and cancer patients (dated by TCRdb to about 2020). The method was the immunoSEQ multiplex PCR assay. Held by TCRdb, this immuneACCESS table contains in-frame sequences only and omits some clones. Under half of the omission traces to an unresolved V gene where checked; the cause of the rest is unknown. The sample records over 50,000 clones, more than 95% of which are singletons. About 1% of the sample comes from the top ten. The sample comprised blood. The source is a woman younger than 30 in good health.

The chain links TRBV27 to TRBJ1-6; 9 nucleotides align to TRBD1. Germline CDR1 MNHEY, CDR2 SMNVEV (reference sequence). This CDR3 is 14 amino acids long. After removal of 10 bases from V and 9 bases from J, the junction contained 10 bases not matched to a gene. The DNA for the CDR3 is TGTGCCACACGCGACGGGACAGGGAGTTCACCCCTCCACTTT. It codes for CATRDGTGSSPLHF.

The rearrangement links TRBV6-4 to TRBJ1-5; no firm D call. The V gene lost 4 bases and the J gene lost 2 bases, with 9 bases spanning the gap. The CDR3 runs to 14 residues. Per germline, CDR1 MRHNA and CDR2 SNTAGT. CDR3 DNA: TGTGCCAGCAGTGTTGAGGGAGGCAATCAGCCCCAGCATTTT. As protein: CASSVEGGNQPQHF.

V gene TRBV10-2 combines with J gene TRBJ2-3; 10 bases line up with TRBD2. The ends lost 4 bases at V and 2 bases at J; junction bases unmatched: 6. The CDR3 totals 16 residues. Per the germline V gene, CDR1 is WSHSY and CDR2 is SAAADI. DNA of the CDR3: TGCGCCAGCAGTGTGGTTAGCGGGGGGAACACAGATACGCAGTATTTT. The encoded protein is CASSVVSGGNTDTQYF.

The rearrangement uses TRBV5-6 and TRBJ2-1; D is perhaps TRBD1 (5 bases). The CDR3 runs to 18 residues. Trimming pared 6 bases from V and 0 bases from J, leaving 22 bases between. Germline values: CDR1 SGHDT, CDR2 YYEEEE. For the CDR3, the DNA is TGTGCCAGCAAGGGTGGGGCAAGGCGAAATAGCTCCTACAATGAGCAGTTCTTC. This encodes CASKGGARRNSSYNEQFF.

As DNA, the CDR3 is TGTGCCACCGTTGACGGACGTTATAGCAATCAGCCCCAGCATTTT. Amino acid sequence: CATVDGRYSNQPQHF. The chain carries TRBV19 and TRBJ1-5; D gene uncertain. Germline lookup yields CDR1 LNHDA and CDR2 SQIVND (reference sequence). The CDR3 loop spans 15 amino acids. V gave up 10 bases and J gave up 0 bases, with 16 bases separating them.

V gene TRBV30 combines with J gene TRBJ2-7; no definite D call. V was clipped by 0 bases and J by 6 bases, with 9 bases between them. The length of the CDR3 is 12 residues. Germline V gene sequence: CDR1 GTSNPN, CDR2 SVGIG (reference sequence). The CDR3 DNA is TGTGCCTGGAGTGTACTGGGCGGCGAGCAGTACTTC. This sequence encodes CAWSVLGGEQYF. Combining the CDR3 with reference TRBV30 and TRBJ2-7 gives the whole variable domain SQTIHQWPATLVQPVGSPLSLECTVEGTSNPNLYWYRQAAGRGLQLLFYSVGIGQISSEVPQNLSASRPQDRQFILSSKKLLLSDSGFYLCAWSVLGGEQYFGPGTRLTVT.

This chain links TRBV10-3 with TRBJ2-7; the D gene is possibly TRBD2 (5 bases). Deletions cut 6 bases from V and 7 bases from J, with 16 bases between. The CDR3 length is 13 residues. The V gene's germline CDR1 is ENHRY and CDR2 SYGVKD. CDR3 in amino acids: CAISSTAPGEQYF. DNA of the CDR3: TGTGCCATCAGCTCAACAGCTCCGGGAGAGCAGTACTTC.

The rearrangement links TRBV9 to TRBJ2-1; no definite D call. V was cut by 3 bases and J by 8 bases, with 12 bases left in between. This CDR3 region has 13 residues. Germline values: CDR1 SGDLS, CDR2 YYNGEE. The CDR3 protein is CASSGIALDEQFF. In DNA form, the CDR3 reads TGTGCCAGCAGCGGAATAGCATTGGATGAGCAGTTCTTC.

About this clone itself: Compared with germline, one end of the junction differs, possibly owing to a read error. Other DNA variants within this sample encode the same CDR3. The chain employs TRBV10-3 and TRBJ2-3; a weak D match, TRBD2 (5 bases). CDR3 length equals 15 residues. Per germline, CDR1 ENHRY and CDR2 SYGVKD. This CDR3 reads CATSMGEGSTDTQYF. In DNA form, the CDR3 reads TGTGCCACCAGTATGGGTGAGGGAAGTACAGATACGCAGTATTTT.

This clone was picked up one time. This CDR3 reads CASSGTGALNEKLFF. CDR3 bases: TGTGCCAGTAGTGGGACAGGGGCCCTTAATGAAAAACTGTTTTTT. The V and J genes are TRBV19 and TRBJ1-4; TRBD1 matches 10 bases. Germline V lookup: CDR1 LNHDA, CDR2 SQIVND (reference sequence). This CDR3 spans 15 amino acids. The V gene end was trimmed by 5 bases and the J gene end by 4 bases; junction bases not matched to a gene: 4.

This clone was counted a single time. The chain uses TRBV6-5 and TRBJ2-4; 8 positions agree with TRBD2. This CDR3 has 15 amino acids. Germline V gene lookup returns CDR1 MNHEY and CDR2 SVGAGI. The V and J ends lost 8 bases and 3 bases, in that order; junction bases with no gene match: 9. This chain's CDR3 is CASSRGGPDKNIQYF. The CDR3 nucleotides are TGTGCCAGCTCTCGGGGGGGGCCAGACAAAAACATTCAGTACTTC.

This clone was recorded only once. The CDR3 is CASKQGRRETQYF. The CDR3 bases are TGTGCCAGCAAGCAGGGGCGGCGTGAGACCCAGTACTTC. The J gene is TRBJ2-5, the V gene TRBV2; D perhaps matches TRBD1 (6 bases). Germline lookup yields CDR1 SNHLY and CDR2 FYNNEI. Trimming took off 7 bases at V and 5 bases at J, with 14 bases between the two ends. The CDR3 consists of 13 residues.

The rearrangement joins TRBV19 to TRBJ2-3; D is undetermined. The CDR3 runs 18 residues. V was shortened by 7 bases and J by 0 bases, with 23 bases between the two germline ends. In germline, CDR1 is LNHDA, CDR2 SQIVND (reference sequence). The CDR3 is CASTIGPMSTASTDTQYF. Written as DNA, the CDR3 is TGTGCCAGTACCATTGGACCCATGAGTACCGCTAGCACAGATACGCAGTATTTT.

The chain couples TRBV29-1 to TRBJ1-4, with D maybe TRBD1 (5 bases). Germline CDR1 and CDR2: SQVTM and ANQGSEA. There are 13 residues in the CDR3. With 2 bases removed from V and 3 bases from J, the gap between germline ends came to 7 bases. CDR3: CSVEWGSNEKLFF. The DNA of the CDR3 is TGCAGCGTTGAATGGGGGTCTAATGAAAAACTGTTTTTT.

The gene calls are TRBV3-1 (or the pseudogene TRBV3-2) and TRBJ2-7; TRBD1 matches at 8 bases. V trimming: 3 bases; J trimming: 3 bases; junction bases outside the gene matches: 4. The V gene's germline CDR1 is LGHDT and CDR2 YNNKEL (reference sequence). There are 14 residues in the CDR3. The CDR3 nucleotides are TGTGCCAGCAGCCACGGACAGGGAGGCTACGAGCAGTACTTC. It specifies CASSHGQGGYEQYF.

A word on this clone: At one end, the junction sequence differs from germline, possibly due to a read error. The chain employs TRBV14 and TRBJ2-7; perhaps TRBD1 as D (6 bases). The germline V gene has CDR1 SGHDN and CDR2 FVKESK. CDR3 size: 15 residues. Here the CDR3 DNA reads TGTGCCGGCAGCCAAGAAGGGGACAATCCCTACGAGCAGTACTTC. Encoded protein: CAGSQEGDNPYEQYF.

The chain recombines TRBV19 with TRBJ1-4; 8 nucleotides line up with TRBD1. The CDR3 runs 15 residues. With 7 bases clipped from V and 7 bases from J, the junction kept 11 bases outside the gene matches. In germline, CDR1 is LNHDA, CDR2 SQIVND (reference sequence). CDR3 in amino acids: CASMPQGAFSEKLFF. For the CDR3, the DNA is TGTGCCAGTATGCCTCAGGGGGCGTTTAGTGAAAAACTGTTTTTT.

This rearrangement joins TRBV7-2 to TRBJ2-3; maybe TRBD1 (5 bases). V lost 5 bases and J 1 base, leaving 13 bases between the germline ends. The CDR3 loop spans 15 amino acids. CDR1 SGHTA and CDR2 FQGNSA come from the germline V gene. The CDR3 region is CASSTRQWGTDTQYF. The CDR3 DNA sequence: TGTGCCAGCAGCACCCGACAGTGGGGCACAGATACGCAGTATTTT.

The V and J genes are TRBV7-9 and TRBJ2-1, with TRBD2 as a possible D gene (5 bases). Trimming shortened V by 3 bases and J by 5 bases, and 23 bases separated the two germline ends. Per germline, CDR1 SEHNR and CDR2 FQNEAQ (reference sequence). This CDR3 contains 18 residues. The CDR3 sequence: CASSFLTRAIAMHNEQFF. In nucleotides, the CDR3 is TGTGCCAGCAGCTTTCTAACTAGAGCTATCGCCATGCACAATGAGCAGTTCTTC.

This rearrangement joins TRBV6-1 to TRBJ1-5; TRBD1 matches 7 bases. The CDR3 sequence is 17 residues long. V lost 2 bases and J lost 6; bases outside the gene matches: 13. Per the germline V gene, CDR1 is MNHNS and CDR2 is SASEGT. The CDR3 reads CASSEIRFDREGQPQHF. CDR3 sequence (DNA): TGTGCCAGCAGTGAAATAAGGTTCGACAGGGAAGGTCAGCCCCAGCATTTT.

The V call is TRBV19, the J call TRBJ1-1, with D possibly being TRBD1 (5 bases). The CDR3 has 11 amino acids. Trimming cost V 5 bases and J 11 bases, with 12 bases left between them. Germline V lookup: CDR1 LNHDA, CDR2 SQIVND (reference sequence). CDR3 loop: CASSVARGAFF. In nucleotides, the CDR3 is TGTGCCAGTAGTGTGGCCCGGGGCGCTTTCTTT.

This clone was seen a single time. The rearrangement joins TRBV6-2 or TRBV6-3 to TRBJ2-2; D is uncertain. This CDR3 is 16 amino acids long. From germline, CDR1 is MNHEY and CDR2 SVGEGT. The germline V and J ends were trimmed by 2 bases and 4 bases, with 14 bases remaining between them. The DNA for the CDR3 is TGTGCCAGCAGTTACCCCTTTTCGCGCGGCACCGGGGAGCTGTTTTTT. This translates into CASSYPFSRGTGELFF.

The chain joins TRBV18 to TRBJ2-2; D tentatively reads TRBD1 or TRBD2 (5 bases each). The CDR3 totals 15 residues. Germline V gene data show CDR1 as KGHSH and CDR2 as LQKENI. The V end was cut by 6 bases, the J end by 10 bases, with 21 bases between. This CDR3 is CASSYRQLLGAELFF. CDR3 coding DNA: TGTGCCAGCTCCTACAGACAATTACTAGGGGCGGAGCTGTTTTTT.